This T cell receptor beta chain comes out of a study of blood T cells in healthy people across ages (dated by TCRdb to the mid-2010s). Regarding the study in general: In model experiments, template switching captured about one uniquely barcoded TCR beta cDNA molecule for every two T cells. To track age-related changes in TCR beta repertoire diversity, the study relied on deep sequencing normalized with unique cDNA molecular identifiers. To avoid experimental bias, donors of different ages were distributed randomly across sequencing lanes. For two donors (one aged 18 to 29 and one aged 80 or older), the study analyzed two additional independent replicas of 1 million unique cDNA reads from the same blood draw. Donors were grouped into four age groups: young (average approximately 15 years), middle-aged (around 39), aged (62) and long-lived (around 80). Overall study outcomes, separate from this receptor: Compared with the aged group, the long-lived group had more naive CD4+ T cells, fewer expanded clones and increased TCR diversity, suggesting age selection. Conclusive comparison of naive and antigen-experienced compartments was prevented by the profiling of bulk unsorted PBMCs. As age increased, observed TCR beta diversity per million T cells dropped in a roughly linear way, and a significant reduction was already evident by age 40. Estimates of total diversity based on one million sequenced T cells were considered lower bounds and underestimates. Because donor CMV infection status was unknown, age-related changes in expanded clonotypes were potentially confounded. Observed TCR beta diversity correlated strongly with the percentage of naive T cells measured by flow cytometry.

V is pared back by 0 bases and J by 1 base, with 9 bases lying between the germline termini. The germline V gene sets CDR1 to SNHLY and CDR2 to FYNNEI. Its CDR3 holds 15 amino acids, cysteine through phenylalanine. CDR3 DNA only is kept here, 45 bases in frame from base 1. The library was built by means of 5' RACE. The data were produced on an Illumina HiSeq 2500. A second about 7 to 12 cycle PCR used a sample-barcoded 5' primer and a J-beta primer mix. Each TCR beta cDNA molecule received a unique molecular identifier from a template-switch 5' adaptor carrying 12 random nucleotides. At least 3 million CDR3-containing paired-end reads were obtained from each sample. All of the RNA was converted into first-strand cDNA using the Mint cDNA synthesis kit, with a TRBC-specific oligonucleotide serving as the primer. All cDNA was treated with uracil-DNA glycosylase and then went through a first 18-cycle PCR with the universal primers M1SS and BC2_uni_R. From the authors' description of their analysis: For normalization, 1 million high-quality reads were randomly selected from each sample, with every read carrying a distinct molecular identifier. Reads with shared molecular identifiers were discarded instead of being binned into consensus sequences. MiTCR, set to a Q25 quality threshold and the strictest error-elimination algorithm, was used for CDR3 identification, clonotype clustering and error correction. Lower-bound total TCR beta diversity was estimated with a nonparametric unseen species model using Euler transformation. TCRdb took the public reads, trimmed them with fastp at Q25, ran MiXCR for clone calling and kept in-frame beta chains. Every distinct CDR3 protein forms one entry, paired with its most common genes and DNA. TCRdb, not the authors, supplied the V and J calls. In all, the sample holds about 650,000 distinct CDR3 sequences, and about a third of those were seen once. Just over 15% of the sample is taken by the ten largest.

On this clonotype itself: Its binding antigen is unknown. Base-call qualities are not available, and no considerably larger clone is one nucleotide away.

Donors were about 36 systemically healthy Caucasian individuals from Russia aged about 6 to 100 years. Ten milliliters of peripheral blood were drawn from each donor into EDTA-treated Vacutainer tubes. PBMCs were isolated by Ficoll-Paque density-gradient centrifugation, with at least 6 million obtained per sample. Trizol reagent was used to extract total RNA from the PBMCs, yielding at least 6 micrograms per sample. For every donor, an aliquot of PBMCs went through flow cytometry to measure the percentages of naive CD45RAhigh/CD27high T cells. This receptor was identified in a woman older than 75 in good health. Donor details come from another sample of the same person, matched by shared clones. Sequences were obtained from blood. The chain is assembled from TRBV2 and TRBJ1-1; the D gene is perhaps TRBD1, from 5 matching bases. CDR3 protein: CASSEALGGNTEAFF. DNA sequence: TGTGCCAGCAGTGAAGCGCTGGGGGGGAACACTGAAGCTTTCTTT.